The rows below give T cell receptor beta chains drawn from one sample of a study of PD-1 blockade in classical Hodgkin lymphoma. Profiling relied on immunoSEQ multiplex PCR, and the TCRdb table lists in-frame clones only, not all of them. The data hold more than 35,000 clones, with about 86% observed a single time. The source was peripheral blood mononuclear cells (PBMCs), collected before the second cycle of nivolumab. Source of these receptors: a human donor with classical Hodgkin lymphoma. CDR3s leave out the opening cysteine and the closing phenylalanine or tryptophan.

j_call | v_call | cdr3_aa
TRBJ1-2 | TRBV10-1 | ASSDGRGYGYT
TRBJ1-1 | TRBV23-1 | ASSHPGEGASEAF
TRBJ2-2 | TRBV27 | ASTFSGTGELF
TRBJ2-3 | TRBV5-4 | ASSLSSGRTDTQY
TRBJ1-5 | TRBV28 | ASTGGVYNQPQH
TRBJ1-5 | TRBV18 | ASSPPSGGRNQPQH
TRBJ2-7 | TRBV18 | ASSPFGAGLSYEQY
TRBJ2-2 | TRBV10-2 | ASSQTGGPNTGELF
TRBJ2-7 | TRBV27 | ASSSARTTYEQY
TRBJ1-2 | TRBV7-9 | ASSLAAGTGLLANYGYT
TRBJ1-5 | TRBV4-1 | ASSYENPDQPQH
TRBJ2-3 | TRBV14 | ASSQEPGQPTDTQY
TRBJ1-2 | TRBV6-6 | ASSYREGVAYGYT
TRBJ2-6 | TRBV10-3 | AINIGLAGGPGANVLT
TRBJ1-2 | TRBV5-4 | ASSFQGAAYGYT
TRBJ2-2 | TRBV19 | ASLSGNGGSPPTGELF
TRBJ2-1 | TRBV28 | ASSPGTSGGYNEQF
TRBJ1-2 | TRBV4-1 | ASSQDRGYYGYT
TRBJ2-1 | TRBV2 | ASSAGLNEQF
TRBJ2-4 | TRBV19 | ASSNRDGIQY
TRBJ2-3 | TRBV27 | ASSFRQGLASGRAPSDTQY
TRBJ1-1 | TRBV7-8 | ASSRLGREAF
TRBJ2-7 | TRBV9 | ASSVSQGAYEQY
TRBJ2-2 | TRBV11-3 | ASSFYPDRDIGELF
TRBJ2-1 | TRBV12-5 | ASGSEEGPYNEQF
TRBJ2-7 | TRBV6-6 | ASSYGRVREQY
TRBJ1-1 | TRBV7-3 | ASSLVPGQGFTEAF
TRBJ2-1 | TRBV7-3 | ASSLVYGSYNEQF
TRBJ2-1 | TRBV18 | ASSPPERLTYNEQF
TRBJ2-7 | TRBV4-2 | ASSQAVAAGGYEQY
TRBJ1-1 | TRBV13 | ASSPRTEAF
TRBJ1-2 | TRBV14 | ASSQEGPYYGYT
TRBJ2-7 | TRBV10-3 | AISGGYEQY
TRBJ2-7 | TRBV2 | ASSDPEQY
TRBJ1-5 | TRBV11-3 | ASSPDGNQPQH
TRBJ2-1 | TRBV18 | ASSPRGQYNEQF
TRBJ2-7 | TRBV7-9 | ASSLVPGGNEQY